This T cell receptor beta chain is drawn from a study of immune cell composition in non-small cell lung cancer. Clones were sequenced by immunoSEQ multiplex PCR, and TCRdb holds only the in-frame ones, with some missing. In the table there are approximately 3,000 clones, around 83% of which are singletons. Study-level results: No significant correlation existed between pack-years smoked and tumour clonality. Tumour-associated clones >0.5% occurred in roughly 30% of adenocarcinomas, over 60% of squamous.

A note on this clone: Its target is not known.

V trimming: 0 bases; J trimming: 3 bases; junction bases outside the gene matches: 7. The CDR3 spans 16 residues. Germline V CDR1 and CDR2: SGDLS, YYNGEE. Normal lung sampling was at least 3 cm from the tumour, as distant as possible. The sample was non-adjacent lung tissue. This receptor was obtained from a human donor with non-small cell lung cancer. The chain has TRBV9 and TRBJ2-7; TRBD2 matches 9 bases. The DNA of the CDR3 is TGTGCCAGCAGCGTAGGGACTAGCGATGTTGTCTACGAGCAGTACTTC. This encodes CASSVGTSDVVYEQYF. The whole variable domain, remainder taken from reference TRBV9 and TRBJ2-7, is DSGVTQTPKHLITATGQRVTLRCSPRSGDLSVYWYQQSLDQGLQFLIQYYNGEERAKGNILERFSAQQFPDLHSELNLSSLELGDSALYFCASSVGTSDVVYEQYFGPGTRLTVT.